What follows describes a single T cell receptor (beta chain). This clone has just a few counts. Its target antigen remains unknown. No clone much larger than this one lies a single base away; base qualities are absent. The data were taken from a study of blood T cell repertoires in COVID-19 (TCRdb year 2020). Looking at the study overall: The collaborator samples originated in the United States, Italy and Spain and spanned the acute and convalescent phases of COVID-19. The material from the prospective study consisted of cDNA or gDNA derived from T cells, B-cell-depleted T cells, or PBMCs. The dataset comprised deeply sampled blood TCRbeta repertoires from subjects exposed to, actively infected with, or recovered from COVID-19. The repertoires were released in a freely available public database intended as a resource for research on the immune response to SARS-CoV-2. The samples were drawn from two sources: the first 160 participants of the ongoing ImmuneRACE study, and 950 to 1,500 subjects contributed by 6 global collaborators. Nearly every sample came with metadata listing a de-identified subject ID, COVID-19 status, age in years and sex. Where available, HLA class I and class II types were taken from metadata supplied by the sample provider and were not determined by assay-based typing.

Enrolling through a virtual design, the prospective study's participants ranged in age from about 18 to 89 years and lived across 24 United States geographic areas. In the prospective study, cohorts were assigned on the basis of participant-reported clinical history obtained from a screening survey and a study questionnaire. For ImmuneRACE Cohort 3, a participant was defined as recovered based on two consecutive negative NP/OP PCR tests, clearance by a healthcare professional, or resolution of symptoms. In the prospective study, mobile phlebotomists collected whole blood, serum and a nasopharyngeal or oropharyngeal swab from each participant. Over a roughly 2-month period, participants in the prospective study had the option of providing additional blood draws and questionnaires. Blood samples from the prospective study were shipped frozen or at room temperature prior to DNA extraction. The CDR3 spans 16 residues, from the cysteine through the phenylalanine. Solely the CDR3 DNA is kept, with 48 bases framed from the first base. The germline V gene encodes CDR1 SNHLY and CDR2 FYNNEI. Unmatched junction bases come to 5, with V trimmed by 6 bases and J by 2 bases.

What the research found in general, with its limitations: The quantity of clinical and demographic metadata differed by source and by participant and was supplied without curation.

TCRbeta CDR3 regions were amplified from genomic DNA by means of the immunoSEQ Assay, a bias-controlled multiplex PCR. As for the original processing: Nucleated cell counts per sample were estimated from amplification of reference gene primers within the assay. To quantify the absolute abundance of each unique TCRbeta CDR3 rearrangement, sequence reads were collapsed and filtered. For each sample, productive Simpson clonality was calculated by taking the square root of Simpson's diversity index across productive rearrangements. Here the immuneACCESS table is served through TCRdb, limited to in-frame sequences with V and J called. Missing clones are a known gap in these copies; in checked studies unresolved V genes cover under half, and the rest lacks a known reason. The V and J calls and clone size come from that table; D and trimming were worked out from the DNA. In this sample the table shows under 200,000 clones, around 91% of which occur a single time. Of the sample, around 0.77% falls within the top ten clones.

The material sequenced was PBMCs or T cells enriched from blood (not recorded which). This chain is built from TRBV2 and TRBJ2-1, and TRBD2 aligns with 12 junction nucleotides. This sequence originates from a woman aged 18-30 years who had recovered from COVID-19. The sequenced DNA: TGTGCCAGCAGCCCCGCTAGCGGGAGGGCCTACAATGAGCAGTTCTTC. It specifies CASSPASGRAYNEQFF.